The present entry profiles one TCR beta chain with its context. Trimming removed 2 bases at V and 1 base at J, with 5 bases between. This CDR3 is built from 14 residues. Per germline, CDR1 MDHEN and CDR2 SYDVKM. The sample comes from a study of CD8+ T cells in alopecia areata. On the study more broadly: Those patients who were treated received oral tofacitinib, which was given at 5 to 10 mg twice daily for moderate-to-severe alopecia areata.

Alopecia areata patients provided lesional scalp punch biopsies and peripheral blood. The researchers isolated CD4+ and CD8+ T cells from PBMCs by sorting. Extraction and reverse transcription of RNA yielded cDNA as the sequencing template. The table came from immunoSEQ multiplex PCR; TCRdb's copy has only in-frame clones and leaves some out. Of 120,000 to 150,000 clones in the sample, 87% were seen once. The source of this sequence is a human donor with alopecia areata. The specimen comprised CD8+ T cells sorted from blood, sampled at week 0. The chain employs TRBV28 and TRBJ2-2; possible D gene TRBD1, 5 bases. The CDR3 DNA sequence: TGTGCCAGCAGTTTACAGGGGAACACCGGGGAGCTGTTTTTT. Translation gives CASSLQGNTGELFF.